This TCR beta chain was sequenced for a study of CD8+CD57+ T cells in acquired aplastic anemia (dated by TCRdb to between 2017 and 2018). Regarding the complete study: Extracted DNA from sorted CD4+ and CD8+ cells averaged 3.2 ug, ranging from roughly 0.2 to 30 ug. CD8+CD57+ expansion was defined as frequency above the mean frequency observed in healthy subjects.

The germline V gene (reference sequence) sets CDR1 to LNHDA and CDR2 to SQIVND. The CDR3, from cysteine to phenylalanine, totals 19 residues. Kept here is only the CDR3 DNA, which spans 57 bases and is read in frame from base 1. The germline V and J ends show losses of 4 bases and 0 bases respectively, and no gene match explains 17 bases of the junction. As to this clonotype: Its antigen is still unknown. No base-level quality is on record; no much larger clone is a single base apart.

Patients chosen for sequencing had shown expansion of CD8+CD57+ cells by flow cytometry. All patients had severe acquired aplastic anemia diagnosed by International Study of Aplastic Anemia and Agranulocytosis and Camitta criteria. No therapy had been received by the patients at the time of blood sampling. TCR repertoires of sorted CD4+ and CD8+ blood T cells from severe aplastic anemia patients and healthy subjects were deep-sequenced in the study. Patients were enrolled under clinicaltrials.gov protocols 00001620, 01623167, 00001397, 00071045, 00081523 and 00961064 in the USA. Ficoll-Paque density gradient centrifugation was used to isolate peripheral blood mononuclear cells. Before DNA extraction, CD4+ and CD8+ T cells were sorted with FACS or magnetic beads. Genomic DNA served as template for TCR beta VDJ combination and CDR3 sequence profiling. An Illumina HiSeq 2000 was the platform used for TCR repertoire sequencing. The authors' analysis ran thus. Repertoires were assessed using TRBV/TRBJ rearrangement plots, CDR3 size and DJ length profiles, and Simpson's diversity index. The immunodominant clone was defined as the most abundant DNA sequence in deep sequencing data. CDR3 amino acid sequences were checked for sharing across subjects and were also compared against the VDJdb database and published repertoires. In-frame beta chains were kept once TCRdb had trimmed the public reads at Q25 with fastp and called clones with MiXCR. Every CDR3 protein is listed once, alongside the most common genes and DNA of its rows. What appears here as the V and J calls and clone size reflects TCRdb's work, not the paper's. The sample contains 150,000 to 200,000 distinct CDR3 sequences, less than 60% of them found a single time. The ten largest clonotypes hold around 2% of the sample.

Study-level results and caveats: CD8+ Simpson's diversity did not differ significantly between patients and healthy controls (P=0.060). Twenty-nine CD8+ CDR3 sequences were found to be shared between patients and controls, but these sequences appeared to be highly expressed in patients and within the immunodominant clones of the patients.

This clonotype was obtained from a human donor with aplastic anemia. The rearrangement combines TRBV19 with TRBJ2-7, with TRBD2 identical over 8 junction bases. What was sequenced was sorted CD4+, CD8+, or CD8+CD57+ T cells (not recorded which) from PBMCs. The CDR3 corresponds to CASSRNFQAGVSGSYEQYF. The nucleotides are TGTGCCAGTAGTAGAAATTTTCAAGCGGGAGTTTCAGGCTCCTACGAGCAGTACTTC. Full variable domain (CDR3 extended with the reference TRBV19 and TRBJ2-7 proteins): DGGITQSPKYLFRKEGQNVTLSCEQNLNHDAMYWYRQDPGQGLRLIYYSQIVNDFQKGDIAEGYSVSREKKESFPLTVTSAQKNPTAFYLCASSRNFQAGVSGSYEQYFGPGTRLTVT.